This TCR beta chain is from a study of T cell responses to AZD1222 COVID-19 vaccine. Notes on the study in general: Clonal diversity may have been underestimated, and the donors were mostly white British, with more females than males.

The germline V and J ends were trimmed by 0 bases and 2 bases, with 4 bases remaining between them. This CDR3 comprises 13 residues. Germline assignment: CDR1 MGHRA and CDR2 YSYEKL. Regarding this clone: Its antigen is undetermined.

Produced via immunoSEQ multiplex PCR; TCRdb's table is partial and in-frame only. The data show around 100,000 clones, around 94% seen once. The TCR comes from an adult in good health. The material was peripheral blood, obtained on day 0 of AZD1222 vaccination. The rearrangement joins TRBV4-1 to TRBJ1-1; no firm D call. CDR3 sequence: CASSQDPNTEAFF. The DNA for the CDR3 is TGCGCCAGCAGCCAAGATCCTAACACTGAAGCTTTCTTT.